The 17 T cell receptor beta chains below all came from one sample that was sequenced in a study of cytotoxic CD8 clonotypes in ibrutinib-treated CLL. Assay used: immunoSEQ multiplex PCR; TCRdb lists only in-frame clones, some missing. The sample holds tens of thousands of clones, 57% seen once. The sample was PBMCs, taken before ibrutinib treatment. Receptors originate from a human donor with chronic lymphocytic leukemia.

The chain couples TRBV6-6 to TRBJ1-2; D call uncertain. Trimming shortened V by 2 bases and J by 3 bases, and 13 bases separated the two germline ends. Per germline, CDR1 MNHNY and CDR2 SVGAGI (reference sequence). The CDR3 contains 15 residues. CDR3 residues: CASSYALATDYGYTF. In DNA form, the CDR3 reads TGTGCCAGCAGTTACGCCCTGGCGACGGACTATGGCTACACCTTC.

In its sample, this clone was seen a few times. The V gene is TRBV5-4, the J gene TRBJ2-3; D not resolved. The CDR3 is 13 amino acids. Between the trimmed V and J ends, which lost 0 bases and 10 bases, there was a span of 12 bases. Germline V CDR1 and CDR2: SGHNT, YYREEE (reference sequence). CDR3: CASSLVLTEPQYF. For the CDR3, the DNA is TGTGCCAGCAGCTTGGTTTTAACTGAGCCGCAGTATTTT.

The chain joins TRBV7-2 to TRBJ2-7; either TRBD1 or TRBD2 may supply D (5 bases each). There are 16 residues in the CDR3. Trimming removed 6 bases from V and 0 bases from J, with 18 bases in between. Germline values: CDR1 SGHTA, CDR2 FQGNSA. DNA of the CDR3: TGTGCCAGCAGAGCCCACGGAAGGGGACCCTCCTACGAGCAGTACTTC. Its protein product is CASRAHGRGPSYEQYF. The full variable domain, rest sourced from reference TRBV7-2 and TRBJ2-7, is GAGVSQSPSNKVTEKGKDVELRCDPISGHTALYWYRQSLGQGLEFLIYFQGNSAPDKSGLPSDRFSAERTGGSVSTLTIQRTQQEDSAVYLCASRAHGRGPSYEQYFGPGTRLTVT.

The genes are TRBV10-3 and TRBJ1-2; D is ambiguous. This CDR3 is built from 13 residues. Trimming shortened V by 7 bases and J by 1 base, and 10 bases separated the two germline ends. Germline lookup yields CDR1 ENHRY and CDR2 SYGVKD. In nucleotides, the CDR3 is TGTGCCATCAAGGTTGGGATTAACTATGGCTACACCTTC. As protein: CAIKVGINYGYTF.

The chain combines TRBV7-9 with TRBJ2-2; D is ambiguous. CDR1 and CDR2 from the germline V gene are SEHNR and FQNEAQ (reference sequence). There are 16 residues in the CDR3. V shed 6 bases and J shed 2 bases, with 16 bases lying between them. The CDR3 DNA reads TGTGCCAGCAGTTCAACCCGCCCTCAAAACACCGGGGAGCTGTTTTTT. It is translated as CASSSTRPQNTGELFF. Supplemented by reference TRBV7-9 and TRBJ2-2, the full variable domain reads DTGVSQNPRHKITKRGQNVTFRCDPISEHNRLYWYRQTLGQGPEFLTYFQNEAQLEKSRLLSDRFSAERPKGSFSTLEIQRTEQGDSAMYLCASSSTRPQNTGELFFGEGSRLTVL.

V and J are TRBV19 and TRBJ2-5; 11 bases are a match to TRBD2. The CDR3 extends over 16 amino acids. V lost 6 bases, J lost 1 base, and 7 bases stayed unmatched. CDR1 LNHDA and CDR2 SQIVND come from the germline V gene (reference sequence). The CDR3 loop reads CASSTRTSGSQETQYF. The CDR3 DNA is TGTGCCAGTAGCACTCGGACTAGCGGGTCCCAAGAGACCCAGTACTTC.

This chain links TRBV5-5 with TRBJ1-2; D is ambiguous. The ends were cut back, 4 bases at V and 8 bases at J, with 15 bases in the middle. The CDR3 consists of 13 residues. The V gene's germline CDR1 is SGHKS and CDR2 YYEKEE (reference sequence). The CDR3 region is CASSLTIPRGYTF. The CDR3 DNA is TGTGCCAGCAGCCTAACAATCCCGAGAGGCTACACCTTC.

This chain links TRBV5-1 with TRBJ2-2; 9 bases match TRBD2. With 0 bases clipped from V and 5 bases from J, the junction kept 11 bases outside the gene matches. Germline CDR1 reads SGHRS; CDR2 reads YFSETQ. CDR3 length: 18 amino acids. CDR3 in DNA: TGCGCCAGCAGCTTGGAATTAGCGGGAGTATCTTATACCGGGGAGCTGTTTTTT. The encoded protein is CASSLELAGVSYTGELFF.

This clone has just a few counts. The CDR3 reads CASTPDRYTEAFF. In DNA, the CDR3 is TGTGCCAGCACCCCGGACAGATACACTGAAGCTTTCTTT. The chain employs TRBV11-2 and TRBJ1-1, with D perhaps TRBD1 (6 bases). Germline V CDR1 and CDR2: SGHAT, FQNNGV. V lost 7 bases and J lost 3, with 12 bases in between. The CDR3 sequence is 13 residues long. Full variable domain (missing parts from reference TRBV11-2 and TRBJ1-1): EAGVAQSPRYKIIEKRQSVAFWCNPISGHATLYWYQQILGQGPKLLIQFQNNGVVDDSQLPKDRFSAERLKGVDSTLKIQPAKLEDSAVYLCASTPDRYTEAFFGQGTRLTVV.

The rearrangement links TRBV28 to TRBJ2-4, with unresolved D. CDR3 size: 16 residues. The germline V and J ends were trimmed by 5 bases and 0 bases, with 14 bases remaining between them. Germline CDR1 and CDR2: MDHEN and SYDVKM. The CDR3: CASSRIRVIAKNIQYF. As DNA, the CDR3 is TGTGCCAGCAGTCGCATACGGGTGATAGCCAAAAACATTCAGTACTTC.

The chain is built from TRBV2 and TRBJ2-5; the match to TRBD2 covers 9 bases. The CDR3 consists of 15 residues. Germline V gene sequence: CDR1 SNHLY, CDR2 FYNNEI. Trimming removed 5 bases from V and 2 bases from J; junction bases left unmatched: 6. CDR3 DNA sequence: TGTGCCAGCAGTTTCGGACTAGCGCCTCAAGAGACCCAGTACTTC. This translates into CASSFGLAPQETQYF.

The chain has TRBV7-8 and TRBJ2-3; 8 bases agree with TRBD2. The germline CDR1 and CDR2 sequences are SGHVS and FQNEAQ. The CDR3 runs 16 residues. The V gene end was trimmed by 1 base and the J gene end by 1 base; junction bases not matched to a gene: 4. CDR3 coding DNA: TGTGCCAGCAGCTTAGTCGTGACTAGCGGCACAGATACGCAGTATTTT. It codes for CASSLVVTSGTDTQYF.

The V and J genes are TRBV12-5 and TRBJ2-5, with D possibly TRBD1 on 6 matching bases. V lost 2 bases and J lost 5, with 21 bases in between. In germline, CDR1 is LGHNT, CDR2 FRNRAP. The CDR3 is 17 residues long. This CDR3 is CASGLFIRGGPGETQYF. The DNA for the CDR3 is TGTGCTAGTGGTTTGTTTATCCGTGGGGGCCCCGGGGAGACCCAGTACTTC.

This sequence joins TRBV5-1 and TRBJ2-2; 7 nucleotides match TRBD2. Germline V gene lookup returns CDR1 SGHRS and CDR2 YFSETQ. The V and J ends lost 2 bases and 6 bases, in that order; junction bases with no gene match: 7. The CDR3 length is 15 residues. CDR3 bases: TGCGCCAGCAGCTTTGTCAGGGAGGGTGCCGGGGAGCTGTTTTTT. This translates into CASSFVREGAGELFF.

The CDR3 sequence is CAGGTGPPGGEQYF. The CDR3 DNA reads as TGTGCCGGGGGGACAGGCCCTCCGGGAGGGGAGCAGTACTTC. The V gene is TRBV7-2, the J gene TRBJ2-7; D may match TRBD1 or TRBD2 (8 bases each). The CDR3 has 14 residues. V was shortened by 11 bases and J by 7 bases, with 24 bases between the two germline ends. Germline CDR1 is SGHTA and CDR2 is FQGNSA. The full variable domain, its missing parts supplied by reference TRBV7-2 and TRBJ2-7, is GAGVSQSPSNKVTEKGKDVELRCDPISGHTALYWYRQSLGQGLEFLIYFQGNSAPDKSGLPSDRFSAERTGGSVSTLTIQRTQQEDSAVYLCAGGTGPPGGEQYFGPGTRLTVT.

This clone is classed as medium-sized. The chain has TRBV7-2 and TRBJ2-6; D is uncertain. With 5 bases removed from V and 0 bases from J, the gap between germline ends came to 5 bases. The CDR3 covers 14 residues. CDR1 SGHTA and CDR2 FQGNSA come from the germline V gene. CDR3 loop: CASSRDSGANVLTF. The CDR3 nucleotides read TGTGCCAGCAGCAGGGACTCTGGGGCCAACGTCCTGACTTTC.

The chain carries TRBV6-1 and TRBJ2-7; the D is unclear. This CDR3 spans 11 amino acids. Per the germline V gene, CDR1 is MNHNS and CDR2 is SASEGT. With 8 bases removed from V and 1 base from J, the gap between germline ends came to 6 bases. CDR3 sequence reads: CASHGSYEQYF. The CDR3 DNA follows: TGTGCCAGCCACGGGTCCTACGAGCAGTACTTC.